The clone carrying this TCR beta chain has at least ten counts. Time point denoted: pre-sensitization, week 0. Treatment indicated: therapeutic diphenylcyclopropenone sensitization with weekly scalp DPC. Germline CDR1 is SGHNT and CDR2 is YYREEE (reference sequence). The length of the CDR3 is 15 residues. The V end lost 2 bases, the J end lost 4 bases, and 15 bases lay between the germline ends. The sample is drawn from a study of human T cells and chemical hapten exposure. TCRdb reanalysed the RACE reads using MiXCR and keeps one entry per CDR3 protein. The table shows 300,000 to 400,000 distinct CDR3 sequences, with 4.5% to 6% occurring only once.

The TCR was taken from a woman aged 45-60 years with alopecia areata. Some clones in this sample may be carry-over from other donors' samples. This rearrangement joins TRBV5-4 to TRBJ2-5; perhaps TRBD2 as D (5 bases). The starting material was whole blood, obtained in connection with sensitization to the hapten diphenylcyclopropenone (DPC). The CDR3 region has the DNA TGTGCCAGCAGCTTACTAGACCTGAACGGAGAGACCCAGTACTTC. Amino acids: CASSLLDLNGETQYF. The entire variable domain, with the rest obtained from reference TRBV5-4 and TRBJ2-5, is as follows: ETGVTQSPTHLIKTRGQQVTLRCSSQSGHNTVSWYQQALGQGPQFIFQYYREEENGRGNFPPRFSGLQFPNYSSELNVNALELDDSALYLCASSLLDLNGETQYFGPGTRLLVL.